This TCR beta chain is drawn from a study of control samples from healthy donors and cancer patients. Clones were sequenced by immunoSEQ multiplex PCR, and TCRdb holds only the in-frame ones, with some missing. The profile covers over 120,000 clones, with roughly 94% appearing a single time and approximately 15% taken by the ten largest. The ends were cut back, 2 bases at V and 7 bases at J, with 17 bases in the middle. Germline assignment: CDR1 MNHNS and CDR2 SASEGT. This CDR3 spans 15 amino acids. Sequencing input: PBMCs. The clonotype was recovered from a man between 60 and 75 years old with colorectal cancer. The gene calls are TRBV6-1 and TRBJ1-2; D may be TRBD1 (5 bases). For the CDR3, the DNA is TGTGCCAGCAGTGAAAGGGGTCAGGGCCCGACTGGCTACACCTTC. Its translation is CASSERGQGPTGYTF.